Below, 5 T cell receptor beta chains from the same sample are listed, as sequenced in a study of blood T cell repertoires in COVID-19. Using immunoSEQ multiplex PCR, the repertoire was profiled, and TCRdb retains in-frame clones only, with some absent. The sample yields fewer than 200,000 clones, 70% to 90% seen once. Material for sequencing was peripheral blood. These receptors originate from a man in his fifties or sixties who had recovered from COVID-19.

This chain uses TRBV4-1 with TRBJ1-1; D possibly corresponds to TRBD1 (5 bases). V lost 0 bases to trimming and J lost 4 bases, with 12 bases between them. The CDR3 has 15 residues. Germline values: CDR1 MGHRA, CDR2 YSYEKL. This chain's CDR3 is CASSQEPQGGTEAFF. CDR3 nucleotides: TGCGCCAGCAGCCAAGAACCCCAGGGAGGCACTGAAGCTTTCTTT.

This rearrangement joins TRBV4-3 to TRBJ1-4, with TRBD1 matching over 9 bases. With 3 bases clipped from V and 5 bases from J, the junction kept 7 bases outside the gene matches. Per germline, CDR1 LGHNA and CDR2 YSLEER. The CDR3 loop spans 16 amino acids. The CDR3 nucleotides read TGCGCCAGCAGCCAGGACTCCGACAGGGGGAATGAAAAACTGTTTTTT. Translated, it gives CASSQDSDRGNEKLFF.

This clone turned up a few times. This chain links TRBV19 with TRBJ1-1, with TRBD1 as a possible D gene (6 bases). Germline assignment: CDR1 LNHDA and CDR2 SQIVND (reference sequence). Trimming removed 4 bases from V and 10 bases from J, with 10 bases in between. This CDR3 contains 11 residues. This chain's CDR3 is CASSTTGPAFF. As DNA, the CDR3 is TGTGCCAGTAGTACTACAGGGCCAGCTTTCTTT. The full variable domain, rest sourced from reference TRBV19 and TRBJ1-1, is DGGITQSPKYLFRKEGQNVTLSCEQNLNHDAMYWYRQDPGQGLRLIYYSQIVNDFQKGDIAEGYSVSREKKESFPLTVTSAQKNPTAFYLCASSTTGPAFFGQGTRLTVV.

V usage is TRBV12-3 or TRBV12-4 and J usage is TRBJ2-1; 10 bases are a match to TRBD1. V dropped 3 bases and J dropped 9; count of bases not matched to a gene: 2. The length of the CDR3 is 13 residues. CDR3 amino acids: CASSFRTGGEQFF. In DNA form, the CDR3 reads TGTGCCAGCAGTTTTAGGACAGGGGGTGAGCAGTTCTTC.

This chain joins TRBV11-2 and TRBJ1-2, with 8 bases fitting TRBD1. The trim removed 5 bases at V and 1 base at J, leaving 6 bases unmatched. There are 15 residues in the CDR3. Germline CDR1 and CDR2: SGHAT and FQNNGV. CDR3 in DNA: TGTGCCAGCAGCCCTGACAGGGGCCGTAACTATGGCTACACCTTC. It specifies CASSPDRGRNYGYTF.